A selection of T cell receptor beta chains follows, all from one sample in a study of cytomegalovirus exposure and HLA in healthy donors. Sequenced by immunoSEQ multiplex PCR; TCRdb stores in-frame clones only, minus some. The sample has about 170,000 clones, around 76% seen once. Source material: PBMCs. The receptor source for this set is a female donor in good health and CMV-seronegative. Both conserved end residues are part of each CDR3. The D gene is left open where the match is weak. A row's size may be missing; if present it is once, few, many or a size class.

clone_size	v_call	j_call	d_call	cdr3_aa	cdr3_nt
-	TRBV30	TRBJ2-3	TRBD1	CAWSRTSDRGRRTDTQYF	TGTGCCTGGAGTAGGACCTCGGACAGGGGGCGTAGGACAGATACGCAGTATTTT
few	TRBV4-1	TRBJ1-1	TRBD1	CASSQPRQGRTAFF	TGCGCCAGCAGCCAACCACGACAGGGTCGTACGGCTTTCTTT
-	TRBV2	TRBJ1-6	-	CASRLAGAGSPLHF	TGTGCCAGCCGACTTGCAGGTGCGGGTTCACCCCTCCACTTT
-	TRBV5-6	TRBJ2-3	-	CASSYYGLLPDTQYF	TGTGCCAGCAGCTACTACGGACTACTCCCAGATACGCAGTATTTT
few	TRBV13	TRBJ1-2	-	CASSTRQRPNYGYTF	TGTGCCAGCAGCACGCGACAGCGTCCTAACTATGGCTACACCTTC
-	TRBV7-9	TRBJ1-2	-	CASSLSYGDYAYGYTF	TGTGCCAGCAGCTTAAGCTACGGGGATTATGCCTATGGCTACACCTTC
few	TRBV6-4	TRBJ2-3	TRBD2	CASSGTSGGRVSTDTQYF	TGTGCCAGCAGTGGGACTAGCGGGGGGCGGGTTAGCACAGATACGCAGTATTTT
-	TRBV18	TRBJ2-5	TRBD1	CASSPITGGNQETQYF	TGTGCCAGCTCCCCCATCACAGGGGGTAACCAAGAGACCCAGTACTTC
few	TRBV7-9	TRBJ1-6	-	CASSPTPVGPDSPLHF	TGTGCCAGCAGCCCCACCCCAGTTGGGCCGGATTCACCCCTCCACTTT
-	TRBV9	TRBJ2-7	TRBD2	CASTPGLAGGDEQYF	TGTGCCAGCACCCCAGGACTAGCGGGAGGGGACGAGCAGTACTTC
-	TRBV15	TRBJ2-3	-	CATSGADTQYF	TGTGCCACCAGTGGGGCGGATACGCAGTATTTT
-	TRBV10-3	TRBJ2-7	-	CAISHDRAEQYF	TGTGCCATCAGCCACGATAGAGCGGAGCAGTACTTC
-	TRBV7-3	TRBJ2-2	TRBD2	CASSFAGGRTGELFF	TGTGCCAGCAGCTTTGCGGGAGGCAGAACCGGGGAGCTGTTTTTT
-	TRBV2	TRBJ1-2	-	CASSIAGLSRFGCTF	TGTGCCAGCAGCATCGCGGGTTTATCTCGTTTTGGCTGCACCTTC
-	TRBV5-1	TRBJ1-1	TRBD1	CASISDTGGTEAFF	TGCGCCAGCATCAGTGACACAGGGGGCACTGAAGCTTTCTTT
-	TRBV10-3	TRBJ1-3	-	CAISGAIRGFGNTIYF	TGTGCCATCAGTGGAGCGATCAGGGGATTTGGAAACACCATATATTTT
-	TRBV21-1	TRBJ2-7	-	CASSIRDRGAYEQYF	TGTGCCAGCAGCATCCGGGACAGGGGGGCCTACGAGCAGTACTTC